There are many counts of the clone carrying this TCR beta chain. The sample belongs to a study of molecular identifiers for immune sequencing clone quantification. The CDR3 sequence is 14 residues long. The germline gives CDR1 SEHNR, CDR2 FQNEAQ (reference sequence). J gave up 1 base and V 5 bases, and 4 bases lay outside the gene matches. TCRdb passed the PCR reads through MiXCR, listing each CDR3 protein once. Here the sample spans some 97,000 distinct CDR3 sequences, roughly 26% being singletons. This TCR derives from a human donor in good health. Some libraries in this study had Jurkat cell RNA spiked in. The chain has TRBV7-9 and TRBJ2-5; 7 bases map to TRBD2. Sequenced sample: naive CD8+ T cells from blood, with Jurkat cell RNA spiked in. The subset is: FACS-sorted CD8+CD4-CCR7+CD45RA+ naive T cells. CDR3 protein: CASSPRTSQETQYF. CDR3 nucleotides: TGTGCCAGCAGCCCCAGGACTAGCCAAGAGACCCAGTACTTC.